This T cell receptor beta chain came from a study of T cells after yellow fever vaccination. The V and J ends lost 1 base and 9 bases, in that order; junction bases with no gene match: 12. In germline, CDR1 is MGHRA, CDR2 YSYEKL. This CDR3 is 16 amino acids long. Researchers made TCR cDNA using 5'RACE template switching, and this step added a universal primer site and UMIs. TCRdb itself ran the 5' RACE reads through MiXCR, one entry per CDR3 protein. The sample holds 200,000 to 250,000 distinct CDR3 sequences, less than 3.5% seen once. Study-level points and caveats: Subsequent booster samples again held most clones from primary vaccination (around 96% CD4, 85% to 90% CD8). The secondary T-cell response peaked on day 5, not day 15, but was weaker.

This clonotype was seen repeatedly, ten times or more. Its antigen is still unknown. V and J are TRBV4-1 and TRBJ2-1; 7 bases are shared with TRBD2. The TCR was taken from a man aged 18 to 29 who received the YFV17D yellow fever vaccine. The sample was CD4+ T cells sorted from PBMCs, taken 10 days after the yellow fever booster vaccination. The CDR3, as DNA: TGCGCCAGCAGCCAAGTTTGGGCTGGGGGAGGGGTTGAGCAGTTCTTC. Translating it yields CASSQVWAGGGVEQFF.